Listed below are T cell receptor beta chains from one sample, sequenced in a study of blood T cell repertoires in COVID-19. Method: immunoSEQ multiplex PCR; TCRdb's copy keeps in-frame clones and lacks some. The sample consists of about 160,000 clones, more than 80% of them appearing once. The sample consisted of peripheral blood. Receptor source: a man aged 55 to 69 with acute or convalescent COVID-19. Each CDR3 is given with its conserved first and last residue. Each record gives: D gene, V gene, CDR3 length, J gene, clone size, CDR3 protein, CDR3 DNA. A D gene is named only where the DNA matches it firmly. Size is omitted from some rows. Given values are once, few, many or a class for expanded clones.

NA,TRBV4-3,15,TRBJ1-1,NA,CASSQDIFGNTEAFF,TGCGCCAGCAGCCAAGATATTTTCGGGAACACTGAAGCTTTCTTT
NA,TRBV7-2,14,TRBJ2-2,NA,CASSLAPNTGELFF,TGTGCCAGCAGCTTAGCTCCAAACACCGGGGAGCTGTTTTTT
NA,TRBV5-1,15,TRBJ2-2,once,CASSLGGGGTGELFF,TGCGCCAGCAGCTTGGGCGGGGGCGGGACCGGGGAGCTGTTTTTT
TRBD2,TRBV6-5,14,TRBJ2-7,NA,CASSYGRGAYEQYF,TGTGCCAGCAGTTACGGTCGGGGGGCCTACGAGCAGTACTTC
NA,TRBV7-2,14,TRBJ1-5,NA,CASSSDGGWQPQHF,TGTGCCAGCAGCTCCGATGGGGGCTGGCAGCCCCAGCATTTT
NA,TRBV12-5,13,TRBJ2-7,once,CASGLAGDYEQYF,TGTGCTAGTGGTTTGGCAGGGGACTACGAGCAGTACTTC
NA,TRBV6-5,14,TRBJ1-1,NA,CASTKGEKGTEAFF,TGTGCCAGCACCAAGGGGGAAAAGGGCACTGAAGCTTTCTTT
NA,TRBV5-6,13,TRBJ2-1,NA,CASSYSIAAEQFF,TGTGCCAGCAGCTACTCTATAGCTGCTGAGCAGTTCTTC
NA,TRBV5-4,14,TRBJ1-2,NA,CASSLGQEGYGYTF,TGTGCCAGCAGCTTGGGCCAGGAAGGCTATGGCTACACCTTC
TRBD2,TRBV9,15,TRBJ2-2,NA,CASSMTSGDTGELFF,TGTGCCAGCAGCATGACTAGCGGGGATACCGGGGAGCTGTTTTTT
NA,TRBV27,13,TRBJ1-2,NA,CASRVHPNYGYTF,TGTGCCAGCAGGGTACACCCTAACTATGGCTACACCTTC
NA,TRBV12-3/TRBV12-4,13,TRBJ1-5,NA,CASSLQEMQPQHF,TGTGCCAGCAGTTTACAGGAAATGCAGCCCCAGCATTTT
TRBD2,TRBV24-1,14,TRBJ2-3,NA,CATSGHGGEDTQYF,TGTGCCACCTCAGGCCACGGGGGGGAAGATACGCAGTATTTT
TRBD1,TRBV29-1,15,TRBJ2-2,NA,CSVVLGQRRTGELFF,TGCAGCGTTGTTCTGGGACAGAGACGCACCGGGGAGCTGTTTTTT
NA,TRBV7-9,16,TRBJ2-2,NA,CASSFRRDLDTGELFF,TGTGCCAGCAGCTTCCGCCGGGATTTGGACACCGGGGAGCTGTTTTTT
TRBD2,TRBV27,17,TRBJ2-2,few,CASSKTGGGRHTGELFF,TGTGCCAGCAGCAAGACCGGGGGAGGGAGACACACCGGGGAGCTGTTTTTT
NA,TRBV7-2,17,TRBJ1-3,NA,CASSLNAPGNGGNTIYF,TGTGCCAGCAGCTTAAATGCGCCGGGGAACGGGGGAAACACCATATATTTT
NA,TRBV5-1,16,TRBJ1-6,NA,CASSPRGVPGMSTLHF,TGCGCCAGCAGCCCCCGCGGGGTACCGGGGATGAGTACCCTCCACTTT
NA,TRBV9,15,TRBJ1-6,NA,CASSVEGAGNSPLHF,TGTGCCAGCAGCGTAGAGGGCGCGGGGAATTCACCCCTCCACTTT
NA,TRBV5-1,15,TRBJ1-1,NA,CASSLILGMNTEAFF,TGCGCCAGCAGCTTAATACTAGGGATGAACACTGAAGCTTTCTTT
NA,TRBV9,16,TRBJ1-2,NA,CASSPSGGRANYGYTF,TGTGCCAGCAGCCCCTCGGGGGGGAGAGCTAACTATGGCTACACCTTC
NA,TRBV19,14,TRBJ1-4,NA,CASSKHQGDEKLFF,TGTGCCAGTAGCAAGCACCAGGGTGATGAAAAACTGTTTTTT
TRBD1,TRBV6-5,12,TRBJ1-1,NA,CASRFRDREAFF,TGTGCCAGCAGATTCCGGGACAGGGAAGCTTTCTTT
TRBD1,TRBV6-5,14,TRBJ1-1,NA,CASRTGGLNTEAFF,TGTGCCAGCAGAACAGGGGGCCTAAACACTGAAGCTTTCTTT
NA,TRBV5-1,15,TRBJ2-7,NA,CASSLNSQGSYEQYF,TGCGCCAGCAGCTTGAATTCCCAGGGAAGCTACGAGCAGTACTTC
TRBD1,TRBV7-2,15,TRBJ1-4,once,CASSLGGQGDENLFF,TGTGCCAGCAGCTTAGGGGGACAGGGGGACGAAAACCTGTTTTTT
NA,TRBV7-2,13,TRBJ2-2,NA,CASSFRDTGELFF,TGTGCCAGCAGCTTCAGGGACACCGGGGAGCTGTTTTTT
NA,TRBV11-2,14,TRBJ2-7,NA,CASSLVGGAYEQYF,TGTGCCAGCAGCTTAGTAGGGGGGGCGTACGAGCAGTACTTC
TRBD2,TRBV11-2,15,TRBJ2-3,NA,CASSLGGGITDTQYF,TGTGCCAGCAGCTTAGGCGGGGGGATCACAGATACGCAGTATTTT
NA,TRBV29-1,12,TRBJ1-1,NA,CSVGDSNTEAFF,TGCAGCGTTGGTGACAGTAACACTGAAGCTTTCTTT
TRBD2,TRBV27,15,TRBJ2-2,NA,CASRGGGVVGGELFF,TGTGCCAGTCGTGGCGGGGGGGTGGTCGGCGGGGAGCTGTTTTTT
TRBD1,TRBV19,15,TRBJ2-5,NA,CASSTTGGARKTQYF,TGTGCCAGTAGTACCACAGGGGGCGCCAGGAAGACCCAGTACTTC
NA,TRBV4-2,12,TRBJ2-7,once,CASSQTGGEQYF,TGTGCCAGCAGCCAGACAGGAGGTGAGCAGTACTTC
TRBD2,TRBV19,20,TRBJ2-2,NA,CASRESGWSGGAANTGELFF,TGTGCCAGTAGAGAATCAGGTTGGAGCGGGGGGGCCGCCAACACCGGGGAGCTGTTTTTT
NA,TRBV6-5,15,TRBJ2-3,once,CASSLNRGSRDTQYF,TGTGCCAGCAGTTTGAATAGGGGATCAAGAGATACGCAGTATTTT
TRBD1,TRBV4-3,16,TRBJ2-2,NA,CASSQDDRGHGGELFF,TGCGCCAGCAGCCAAGATGACAGGGGGCACGGCGGGGAGCTGTTTTTT
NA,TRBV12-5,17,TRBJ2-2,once,CASGLVLGAGGTGELFF,TGTGCTAGTGGTTTGGTATTGGGAGCAGGGGGGACCGGGGAGCTGTTTTTT
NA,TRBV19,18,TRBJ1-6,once,CASSITQGGVLLDSPLHF,TGTGCCAGTAGTATAACACAGGGTGGGGTATTGTTGGATTCACCCCTCCACTTT
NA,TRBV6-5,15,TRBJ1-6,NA,CASTPGRTLDSPLHF,TGTGCCAGCACTCCCGGCCGGACACTCGATTCACCCCTCCACTTT
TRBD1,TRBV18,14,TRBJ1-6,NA,CASSPPTGGSPLHF,TGTGCCAGCTCACCACCCACAGGGGGCTCACCCCTCCACTTT
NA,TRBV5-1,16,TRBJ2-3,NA,CASSTGGRGRTDTQYF,TGCGCCAGCAGCACGGGGGGCAGGGGACGGACAGATACGCAGTATTTT
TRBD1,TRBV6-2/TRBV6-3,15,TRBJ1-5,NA,CASSYPGTGFQPQHF,TGTGCCAGCAGTTACCCCGGGACAGGGTTTCAGCCCCAGCATTTT
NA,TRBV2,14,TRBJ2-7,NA,CASSETGLSYEQYF,TGTGCCAGCAGTGAAACAGGGCTGTCCTACGAGCAGTACTTC
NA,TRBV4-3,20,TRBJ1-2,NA,CASSQEWARRSPRANYGYTF,TGCGCCAGCAGCCAAGAATGGGCACGACGTAGTCCGCGGGCTAACTATGGCTACACCTTC
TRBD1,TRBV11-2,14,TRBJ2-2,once,CASSSTGIGGELFF,TGTGCCAGCAGCTCGACAGGGATTGGTGGGGAGCTGTTTTTT
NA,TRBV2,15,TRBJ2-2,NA,CASSATGSNTGELFF,TGTGCCAGCAGTGCAACAGGGTCTAACACCGGGGAGCTGTTTTTT
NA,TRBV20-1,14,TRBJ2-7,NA,CSASDSGARREQYF,TGCAGTGCTAGTGATTCTGGGGCCCGTCGGGAGCAGTACTTC
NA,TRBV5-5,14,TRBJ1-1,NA,CASSRGEMNTEAFF,TGTGCCAGCAGCAGGGGTGAGATGAACACTGAAGCTTTCTTT
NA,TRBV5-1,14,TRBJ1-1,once,CASSPRGLNTEAFF,TGCGCCAGCAGCCCGCGGGGTTTGAACACTGAAGCTTTCTTT
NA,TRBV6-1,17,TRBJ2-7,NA,CASSEAMDSLLSYEQYF,TGTGCCAGCAGTGAAGCAATGGACAGCCTCCTCTCCTACGAGCAGTACTTC
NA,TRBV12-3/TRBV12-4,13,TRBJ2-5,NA,CASSPRAGETQYF,TGTGCCAGCAGCCCCCGTGCGGGGGAGACCCAGTACTTC
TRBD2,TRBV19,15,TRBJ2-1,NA,CASSIAAGGPNEQFF,TGTGCCAGTAGTATAGCAGCGGGGGGGCCAAATGAGCAGTTCTTC
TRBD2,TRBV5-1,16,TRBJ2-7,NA,CASSSGTSGPAYEQYF,TGCGCCAGCAGCTCCGGGACTAGCGGGCCCGCCTACGAGCAGTACTTC
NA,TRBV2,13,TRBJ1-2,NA,CASSAQGRSGYTF,TGTGCCAGTAGCGCACAGGGTAGGAGTGGCTACACCTTC